Listed below are T cell receptor beta chains from one sample, sequenced in a study of T-cell reconstitution after alpha-beta-depleted transplantation in children. Via MiXCR, TCRdb re-called the PCR reads, giving one row per CDR3 protein. The sample lists 80,000 or so distinct CDR3 sequences, 11% to 15% occurring once. Sequences were derived from PBMCs, mostly from graft donor cells, sampled 180 days after TCRalphabeta/CD19-depleted stem cell transplant. The receptors derive from a male patient under 10 years old who had a stem cell transplant for acute lymphoblastic leukemia, so the T cells may come from the graft donor. Both conserved end residues are part of each CDR3. Fields, in order: J gene, clone size, V gene, D gene, CDR3 protein, CDR3 DNA. The D gene is left open where the match is weak. Size is stated for part of the rows, as once, few or many counts, or as a class when the clone is expanded.

>TRBJ1-3|.|TRBV20-1|.
CSASRQRGGTIYF
TGCAGTGCTTCACGACAGAGAGGGGGCACCATATATTTT
>TRBJ1-1|.|TRBV3-1|.
CASSQPDRLNTEAFF
TGTGCCAGCAGCCAACCTGACAGGCTGAACACTGAAGCTTTCTTT
>TRBJ2-7|few|TRBV5-6|.
CASSLAGGQTYEQYF
TGTGCCAGCAGCTTGGCCGGGGGCCAGACCTACGAGCAGTACTTC
>TRBJ1-2|few|TRBV7-2|.
CASSPGRYGYTF
TGTGCCAGCAGCCCGGGCCGTTATGGCTACACCTTC
>TRBJ2-1|few|TRBV5-1|TRBD2
CASRGLAGGNEQFF
TGCGCCAGCAGGGGACTAGCGGGGGGCAATGAGCAGTTCTTC
>TRBJ2-5|.|TRBV4-3|.
CASSHRGAHTKTQYF
TGCGCCAGCAGCCATCGGGGGGCCCATACGAAGACCCAGTACTTC
>TRBJ1-1|few|TRBV7-6|.
CASRPINGNTEAFF
TGTGCCAGCAGACCCATAAACGGGAACACTGAAGCTTTCTTT
>TRBJ1-4|many|TRBV7-9|.
CASNGEKLFF
TGTGCCAGCAATGGTGAAAAACTGTTTTTT
>TRBJ2-5|few|TRBV7-3|.
CASSLWRTPETQYF
TGTGCCAGCAGCTTATGGCGGACCCCCGAGACCCAGTACTTC
>TRBJ2-2|few|TRBV4-3|.
CASSQGARTGELFF
TGCGCCAGCAGCCAAGGCGCCCGAACCGGGGAGCTGTTTTTT
>TRBJ1-4|.|TRBV4-3|TRBD1
CASSHGTEDEKLFF
TGCGCCAGCAGCCATGGGACAGAGGATGAAAAACTGTTTTTT
>TRBJ1-2|.|TRBV20-1|.
CSAIGPNDGYTF
TGCAGTGCCATCGGACCTAACGATGGCTACACCTTC
>TRBJ2-2|.|TRBV7-8|TRBD2
CASSLQLARNTGELFF
TGTGCCAGCAGCCTCCAACTAGCGAGGAACACCGGGGAGCTGTTTTTT
>TRBJ1-6|few|TRBV9|.
CASSGQRRTYSYNSPLHF
TGTGCCAGCAGCGGACAACGAAGGACTTACTCCTATAATTCACCCCTCCACTTT
>TRBJ2-7|.|TRBV6-2/TRBV6-3|.
CASTRTGTYEQYF
TGTGCCAGCACCCGGACGGGGACCTACGAGCAGTACTTC
>TRBJ2-3|few|TRBV21-1|.
CASSKSEACTDTQYF
TGTGCCAGCAGCAAATCAGAGGCGTGCACAGATACGCAGTATTTT
>TRBJ2-2|.|TRBV5-1|TRBD2
CASSLTLAEVTGELFF
TGCGCCAGCAGCTTGACACTAGCGGAGGTCACCGGGGAGCTGTTTTTT
>TRBJ2-3|few|TRBV6-5|.
CASSPISDTQYF
TGTGCCAGCAGCCCGATATCTGATACGCAGTATTTT
>TRBJ2-3|.|TRBV4-3|.
CASSQDVEREDTQYF
TGCGCCAGCAGCCAAGATGTCGAACGCGAGGATACGCAGTATTTT
>TRBJ2-1|many|TRBV5-1|.
CASSLLLRGDNEQFF
TGCGCCAGCAGCTTGTTGCTGAGGGGTGACAATGAGCAGTTCTTC
>TRBJ1-5|few|TRBV15|.
CATSRVKFSNQPQHF
TGTGCCACCAGCAGAGTAAAGTTTTCCAATCAGCCCCAGCATTTT
>TRBJ1-2|.|TRBV5-1|.
CASSLTDYYGYTF
TGCGCCAGCAGCTTGACGGACTACTATGGCTACACCTTC
>TRBJ2-1|few|TRBV7-2|TRBD2
CASSSYPLAGAYNEQFF
TGTGCCAGCAGCTCTTACCCTCTAGCGGGGGCTTACAATGAGCAGTTCTTC
>TRBJ2-7|few|TRBV29-1|.
CSVRTASSYEQYF
TGCAGCGTGCGGACAGCGAGCTCCTACGAGCAGTACTTC
>TRBJ1-1|.|TRBV18|.
CASSTLVGNTEAFF
TGTGCCAGCTCAACCCTCGTTGGGAACACTGAAGCTTTCTTT
>TRBJ2-5|.|TRBV5-6|TRBD2
CASSLKRGGSETQYF
TGTGCCAGCAGCTTGAAACGGGGGGGCTCGGAGACCCAGTACTTC
>TRBJ2-7|few|TRBV2|.
CASSEGRRQYF
TGTGCCAGCAGTGAGGGGCGTAGGCAGTACTTC
>TRBJ1-1|few|TRBV27|.
CASSLWPGLGTEAFF
TGTGCCAGCAGTTTATGGCCAGGGTTAGGGACTGAAGCTTTCTTT
>TRBJ2-7|few|TRBV5-1|.
CASSLRGGNNEQYF
TGCGCCAGCAGCTTGAGGGGTGGTAACAACGAGCAGTACTTC
>TRBJ2-1|many|TRBV7-2|.
CASSSWGSSSYNEQFF
TGTGCCAGCAGCTCTTGGGGGAGTTCCTCCTACAATGAGCAGTTCTTC
>TRBJ1-6|.|TRBV4-3|.
CASSHPPRGSPLHF
TGCGCCAGCAGCCATCCTCCGAGGGGTTCACCCCTCCACTTT
>TRBJ2-3|many|TRBV7-3|TRBD2
CASSLRRESTDTQYF
TGTGCCAGCAGCTTAAGGCGGGAGTCTACAGATACGCAGTATTTT
>TRBJ1-2|many|TRBV20-1|TRBD1
CTAGTGRGYTF
TGCACCGCCGGGACAGGGAGGGGCTACACCTTC
>TRBJ1-5|.|TRBV5-1|.
CASSRSGARNQPQHF
TGCGCCAGCAGCCGTTCGGGGGCACGCAATCAGCCCCAGCATTTT
>TRBJ2-5|many|TRBV2|.
CASSVFGGAPQETQYF
TGTGCCAGCAGTGTGTTCGGGGGCGCCCCGCAAGAGACCCAGTACTTC
>TRBJ2-7|many|TRBV5-6|.
CASVSRSREQYF
TGTGCCAGTGTGTCCAGGTCGCGGGAGCAGTACTTC
>TRBJ2-1|.|TRBV7-2|.
CASSFLRGLSSYNEQFF
TGTGCCAGCAGCTTTCTAAGGGGCTTGAGCTCCTACAATGAGCAGTTCTTC
>TRBJ2-7|.|TRBV25-1|.
CASSAFGPPFGEQYF
TGTGCCAGCAGTGCCTTCGGGCCCCCCTTCGGAGAGCAGTACTTC
>TRBJ2-1|.|TRBV6-5|.
CASSYRRLFSNEQFF
TGTGCCAGCAGTTACCGCAGGCTCTTCTCCAATGAGCAGTTCTTC
>TRBJ2-5|.|TRBV3-1|.
CATRLRRRAQETQYF
TGTGCCACCAGACTGCGGAGAAGGGCCCAAGAGACCCAGTACTTC